This TCR beta chain appears in the sequencing data of a study of T cell responses to AZD1222 COVID-19 vaccine (dated by TCRdb to the early 2020s). About the study as a whole: A total of about 230 trial participants underwent TCR sequencing, of whom 200 to 220 received two doses of AZD1222 and some 26 received two doses of the MenACWY control vaccine. Trial participants were enrolled into age subgroups of 18-55, 56-69 and 70-plus years, which contained about 150, 28 and 57 TCR-sequenced participants, respectively.

Worth noting for this clone: The antigen it recognizes is unknown. No per-base quality is available; no much larger clone lies one base away.

The CDR3 contains 15 residues, cysteine and phenylalanine counted. The DNA shown is the 45-base CDR3, in frame from base 1. CDR1 and CDR2 are read off the germline V gene as SGHRS and YFSETQ. V is cut by 4 bases and J by 5 bases, and the space between the germline ends is 15 bases. What the study reported, not specific to this receptor: Only six AZD1222 recipients were SARS-CoV-2 seropositive at baseline, limiting conclusions about previously exposed vaccinees. CD4 TCRs associated with the vaccine covered the entire spike protein, and the dominant responses were in regions 160-218 and 743-854. The 56-69-year group was small, and its depth increase did not reach significance, likely because of low power. Spike-specific TCR breadth and depth rose significantly after two AZD1222 doses compared with day 0 and with MenACWY recipients. Epitopes outside the regions mutated in the B.1.351 and B.1.1.7 variants were reportedly recognized by nearly half of the unique spike-specific TCRs. Because no day 14 peak-response samples were available, repertoires were characterized only after the peak T cell response. Participants were mostly white British and included more females than males, and it was suggested by the authors that clonal diversity may have been underestimated.

The time point label, read with the paper, signifies: about 28 days (+/-7) after the second vaccine dose. AZD1222 recipients whose second dose came at about 4 weeks and those whose second dose came at about 12 weeks were combined into one group, since spike-specific TCR depth and breadth did not differ between the two schedules. Samples from vaccinated people were obtained from the UK trials COV001 and COV002, which included a single-blind randomized controlled phase 2/3 trial of AZD1222 (ChAdOx1 nCoV-19) in healthy adults. For TCRbeta chain sequencing, PBMC samples from trial participants were taken at day 0 and at day 28 after the second dose. The CDR3 regions of human TCRbeta chains were subjected to immunosequencing. In the original analysis: TCRs in the repertoires were compared against a reference library of SARS-CoV-2-specific TCRs that had been generated with the MIRA antigen-specificity platform. Breadth was defined as the fraction of unique TCRs that were SARS-CoV-2-associated. Depth was defined as the fraction of total T cells that were SARS-CoV-2-associated. Using the MIRA data, every spike-specific TCR was mapped to the spike region that the TCR reacted to and assigned to either a CD4 or a CD8 class. Log10-transformed breadth and depth values were compared by one-way ANOVA with Sidak's multiple comparisons tests. The immuneACCESS repertoire file appears here via TCRdb, limited to in-frame rearrangements. These files lack a portion of the clones; in checked studies, under half of the deficit traces to unresolved V genes, and the cause of the others is not known. That table supplies the V and J calls and clone size; D and trimming were determined from the DNA. For this sample there are 90,000 to 140,000 clones; roughly 89% appear just once. The ten largest make up over 35% of the sample.

The sample was peripheral blood, taken 28 days after the second AZD1222 dose. The clonotype originates from an adult who received the AZD1222 COVID-19 vaccine. This sequence uses TRBV5-1 and TRBJ1-4; the D gene is not confidently resolved. The CDR3 sequence is CASSKGGQTNEKLFF. In nucleotides, the sequence is TGCGCCAGCAGCAAGGGCGGGCAGACAAATGAAAAACTGTTTTTT.